Below, 6 T cell receptor beta chains from the same sample are listed, as sequenced in a study of T cell changes during pregnancy in multiple sclerosis. Libraries were prepared by immunoSEQ multiplex PCR; TCRdb keeps only in-frame clonotypes and omits some of them. The sample records some 67,000 clones, about 91% being singletons. The sample here was peripheral blood, taken after pregnancy. These TCRs come from a female donor with multiple sclerosis, enrolled in a pregnancy study.

The gene calls are TRBV11-2 and TRBJ1-2, with D maybe TRBD1 (5 bases). This CDR3 region has 13 residues. The germline V gene has CDR1 SGHAT and CDR2 FQNNGV. V lost 2 bases to trimming and J lost 1 base, with 5 bases between them. This chain's CDR3 is CASSLRGNYGYTF. Here the CDR3 DNA reads TGTGCCAGCAGCTTAAGGGGTAACTATGGCTACACCTTC.

V usage is TRBV19 and J usage is TRBJ2-3; 10 positions match TRBD2. Germline V gives CDR1 LNHDA, CDR2 SQIVND (reference sequence). The CDR3 has 15 residues. Trimming removed 7 bases from V and 5 bases from J; junction bases left unmatched: 9. The CDR3 DNA reads TGTGCCAGTACGGGGGCTAGCGGGAGATTAGATACGCAGTATTTT. It specifies CASTGASGRLDTQYF.

The CDR3: CASSFGARSSTDTQYF. Written as DNA, the CDR3 is TGTGCCAGCTCTTTTGGGGCTCGGTCTAGCACAGATACGCAGTATTTT. The chain links TRBV7-2 to TRBJ2-3, with D perhaps matching TRBD1 (5 bases). Germline assignment: CDR1 SGHTA and CDR2 FQGNSA. CDR3 length: 16 residues. The V end lost 8 bases, the J end lost 0 bases, and 18 bases lay between the germline ends.

The rearrangement links TRBV6-1 to TRBJ1-2, with 9 positions matching TRBD1. Germline CDR1 reads MNHNS; CDR2 reads SASEGT. V gave up 10 bases and J gave up 0 bases; unmatched junction bases: 6. This CDR3 spans 14 amino acids. CDR3 sequence: CATSGTGPNYGYTF. The CDR3 nucleotides read TGTGCCACCTCCGGGACAGGGCCTAACTATGGCTACACCTTC.

This chain connects TRBV18 to TRBJ2-7, with D possibly TRBD1 on 5 matching bases. Germline loops: CDR1 KGHSH, CDR2 LQKENI. The length of the CDR3 is 16 residues. V dropped 1 base and J dropped 6 bases, with 19 bases sitting between them. CDR3 in amino acids: CASSPRITGVETEQYF. For the CDR3, the DNA is TGTGCCAGCTCACCACGAATAACAGGCGTCGAGACCGAGCAGTACTTC. Using reference TRBV18 and TRBJ2-7 for the parts outside the CDR3, the full variable domain is NAGVMQNPRHLVRRRGQEARLRCSPMKGHSHVYWYRQLPEEGLKFMVYLQKENIIDESGMPKERFSAEFPKEGPSILRIQQVVRGDSAAYFCASSPRITGVETEQYFGPGTRLTVT.

The V gene is TRBV6-5, the J gene TRBJ1-2; D gene uncertain. CDR3 length equals 13 residues. Trimming removed 4 bases from V and 6 bases from J, with 12 bases in between. The germline V gene has CDR1 MNHEY and CDR2 SVGAGI. CDR3 loop: CASSLRAGDGYTF. DNA of the CDR3: TGTGCCAGCAGTTTGAGGGCAGGTGATGGCTACACCTTC.